This T cell receptor beta chain was observed in a study of Tregs in tolerant kidney transplant recipients. The CDR3 length is 13 residues. The V gene end was trimmed by 4 bases and the J gene end by 5 bases; junction bases not matched to a gene: 1. Looked up from germline, CDR1 is SGHAT and CDR2 is FQNNGV. Assay used: immunoSEQ multiplex PCR; TCRdb lists only in-frame clones, some missing. In the table there are 60,000 to 70,000 clones, roughly 92% of which are singletons. The chain has TRBV11-2 and TRBJ2-4, with TRBD2 matching 8 bases. This sample comprised CD8+ T cells from blood, obtained before the transplant. The sequence derives from a human donor who received a combined kidney and bone marrow transplant. This CDR3 reads CASSWREENIQYF. CDR3 DNA: TGTGCCAGCAGCTGGCGGGAGGAAAACATTCAGTACTTC.